This T cell receptor beta chain was sequenced in a study of glioma-infiltrating T cells after dendritic cell vaccination. As to time point: after dendritic cell vaccination, including at tumor progression/relapse. Remarks on this clone: Its target is not known.

TCRB CDR3 was amplified from 2 ug genomic DNA or less. The PCR used 60 V beta and 13 J beta primers. Profiled with immunoSEQ multiplex PCR; TCRdb holds only in-frame clones, not every one. The repertoire holds roughly 100,000 clones, with 90% as singletons. The CDR3 contains 14 residues. CDR1 and CDR2 (germline): SEHNR, FQNEAQ (reference sequence). Trimming stripped 1 base from V and 4 bases from J, with 8 bases between. Study-level points and caveats: Higher pretreatment TIL content predicted longer progression-free time and survival.

This sequence originates from a human donor with glioblastoma. The V and J genes are TRBV7-9 and TRBJ1-3; the D is unclear. The sequences come from blood, collected after dendritic cell vaccination. The CDR3 region is CASSLGAEGNTIYF. The CDR3 DNA reads as TGTGCCAGCAGCTTAGGGGCCGAGGGAAACACCATATATTTT.